These 32 T cell receptor beta chains were all obtained from the same sample, sequenced in a study of siplizumab effects on memory and regulatory T cells. Libraries were prepared by immunoSEQ multiplex PCR; TCRdb keeps only in-frame clonotypes and omits some of them. This sample yields about 75,000 clones, of which 93% are seen a single time; 5% belongs to the top ten. Sequencing was performed on CD8+ T cells sorted from blood. The source is a human donor in good health.

The V gene is TRBV2, the J gene TRBJ2-1, with a possible D match to TRBD2 (7 bases). Germline loops: CDR1 SNHLY, CDR2 FYNNEI. This CDR3 spans 15 amino acids. Trimming stripped 1 base from V and 4 bases from J, with 11 bases between. As DNA, the CDR3 is TGTGCCAGCAGTGAAGAGGGGGGGCCTTACAATGAGCAGTTCTTC. Translated, it gives CASSEEGGPYNEQFF.

The chain recombines TRBV6-1 with TRBJ2-7; the match to TRBD2 covers 11 bases. There are 14 residues in the CDR3. CDR1 and CDR2 from the germline V gene are MNHNS and SASEGT. J lost 4 bases, V lost 6 bases, and 5 bases had no gene match. The chain's CDR3 is CASSYSGGGYEQYF. The CDR3 nucleotides read TGTGCCAGCAGCTATAGCGGGGGGGGGTACGAGCAGTACTTC.

This chain joins TRBV4-1 and TRBJ2-3, with 9 bases that match TRBD2. The CDR3 runs 18 residues. The germline gives CDR1 MGHRA, CDR2 YSYEKL. Germline trimming cut 3 bases from V and 4 bases from J; bases unmatched to any gene: 14. CDR3 loop: CASSHSPDAGGQADTQYF. The CDR3 region has the DNA TGCGCCAGCAGCCACTCCCCCGACGCGGGGGGGCAAGCAGATACGCAGTATTTT.

This chain connects TRBV13 to TRBJ2-2; 14 bases agree with TRBD2. Germline CDR1 and CDR2: PRHDT and FYEKMQ (reference sequence). This CDR3 has 17 amino acids. V dropped 3 bases and J dropped 1; count of bases not matched to a gene: 1. CDR3 residues: CASSFGLAGGNTGELFF. DNA of the CDR3: TGTGCCAGCAGCTTCGGACTAGCGGGGGGGAACACCGGGGAGCTGTTTTTT. Filled out from reference TRBV13 and TRBJ2-2, the complete variable domain reads AAGVIQSPRHLIKEKRETATLKCYPIPRHDTVYWYQQGPGQDPQFLISFYEKMQSDKGSIPDRFSAQQFSDYHSELNMSSLELGDSALYFCASSFGLAGGNTGELFFGEGSRLTVL.

Note on this clone: Germline is not matched at one junction end, which may reflect a read error. The genes are TRBV12-5 and TRBJ1-2; D may be TRBD1 (6 bases). The CDR3 is 15 residues long. Germline V gene data show CDR1 as LGHNT and CDR2 as FRNRAP. CDR3 sequence: CASGLGGAGDYGYTF. Written as DNA, the CDR3 is TGTGCTAGCGGTTTAGGGGGGGCCGGTGACTATGGCTACACCTTC. The whole variable domain, remainder taken from reference TRBV12-5 and TRBJ1-2, is DARVTQTPRHKVTEMGQEVTMRCQPILGHNTVFWYRQTMMQGLELLAYFRNRAPLDDSGMPKDRFSAEMPDATLATLKIQPSEPRDSAVYFCASGLGGAGDYGYTFGSGTRLTVV.

The rearrangement links TRBV14 to TRBJ2-1; unclear D gene. CDR1 is SGHDN and CDR2 is FVKESK in the germline V gene. The V gene lost 0 bases and the J gene lost 5 bases, with 14 bases spanning the gap. There are 16 residues in the CDR3. The CDR3 DNA reads TGTGCCAGCAGCCAAGAGGTGGGCCTCGGCCACAATGAGCAGTTCTTC. This codes for CASSQEVGLGHNEQFF.

This clone was seen once. The gene calls are TRBV6-4 and TRBJ1-2; D is unclear. Germline CDR1 reads MRHNA; CDR2 reads SNTAGT. The V gene lost 0 bases and the J gene lost 8 bases, with 10 bases spanning the gap. CDR3 length: 13 amino acids. In nucleotides, the CDR3 is TGTGCCAGCAGTGACTCTGAACTGGGGGGCTACACCTTC. Its translation: CASSDSELGGYTF.

This sequence joins TRBV5-1 and TRBJ2-7; tentatively, D is TRBD1 (6 bases). The CDR3 extends over 14 amino acids. Trimming removed 3 bases from V and 3 bases from J, with 13 bases in between. Germline assignment: CDR1 SGHRS and CDR2 YFSETQ. The DNA for the CDR3 is TGCGCCAGCAGCTCCCCGGGACACGACTACGAGCAGTACTTC. It encodes CASSSPGHDYEQYF.

The chain employs TRBV4-3 and TRBJ1-2; a weak D match, TRBD1 (5 bases). Germline V gene sequence: CDR1 LGHNA, CDR2 YSLEER. This CDR3 region has 12 residues. V dropped 9 bases and J dropped 5 bases, with 13 bases sitting between them. CDR3 coding DNA: TGCGCCAGTGGTGGGGGAGGGTATGGCTACACCTTC. The encoded protein is CASGGGGYGYTF.

Note on this clone: The same CDR3 is also encoded by other DNA sequences in this sample. The V and J genes are TRBV6-5 and TRBJ2-3; D call uncertain. Germline loops: CDR1 MNHEY, CDR2 SVGAGI. V gave up 0 bases and J gave up 2 bases, with 3 bases separating them. The CDR3 is 13 amino acids. As DNA, the CDR3 is TGTGCCAGCAGTTACTCGTCCACAGATACGCAGTATTTT. Translating it yields CASSYSSTDTQYF.

The chain combines TRBV29-1 with TRBJ1-1; possibly TRBD1 for D (5 bases). In germline, CDR1 is SQVTM, CDR2 ANQGSEA. This CDR3 has 16 amino acids. V lost 0 bases to trimming and J lost 6 bases, with 20 bases between them. The CDR3 DNA sequence: TGCAGCGTTGAAGAGGGTCTGGGGCGCGGGTGGGCTGAAGCTTTCTTT. Translating gives CSVEEGLGRGWAEAFF.

CDR3 DNA sequence: TGTGCCAGCAGCTTAGTACTATCGGGGACAGGGATGGCAGATACGCAGTATTTT. Its translation is CASSLVLSGTGMADTQYF. The genes are TRBV7-2 and TRBJ2-3; 9 bases line up with TRBD1. Per the germline V gene, CDR1 is SGHTA and CDR2 is FQGNSA. J lost 4 bases, V lost 1 base, and 12 bases had no gene match. The CDR3 loop spans 18 amino acids.

The rearrangement joins TRBV9 to TRBJ2-5, with 9 bases fitting TRBD2. Looked up from germline, CDR1 is SGDLS and CDR2 is YYNGEE. This CDR3 is built from 14 residues. J gave up 2 bases and V 4 bases, and 3 bases lay outside the gene matches. The CDR3 coding sequence is TGTGCCAGCAGCACGCGGGGGGGACAAGAGACCCAGTACTTC. This translates into CASSTRGGQETQYF.

This sequence joins TRBV27 and TRBJ2-7; 9 positions agree with TRBD1. The CDR3 contains 15 residues. Per the germline V gene, CDR1 is MNHEY and CDR2 is SMNVEV (reference sequence). The junction had 8 bases not matched to a gene; V was cut back by 3 bases and J by 5 bases. In DNA, the CDR3 is TGTGCCAGCAGTTTGGGTGGACAGGGGCGGAACGAGCAGTACTTC. Translation gives CASSLGGQGRNEQYF.

The chain joins TRBV7-9 to TRBJ2-7, with D unclear. This CDR3 region has 12 residues. Trimming shortened V by 3 bases and J by 5 bases, and 8 bases separated the two germline ends. Germline V gene sequence: CDR1 SEHNR, CDR2 FQNEAQ (reference sequence). The CDR3 DNA reads as TGTGCCAGCAGCTTCGGACGTGACGAGCAGTACTTC. Translated, it gives CASSFGRDEQYF.

V is TRBV12-5 and J is TRBJ2-5; 7 bases agree with TRBD2. V trimming: 0 bases; J trimming: 0 bases; junction bases outside the gene matches: 7. The CDR3 has 17 amino acids. Germline V gene data show CDR1 as LGHNT and CDR2 as FRNRAP. CDR3 sequence reads: CASGLVLAGEYQETQYF. The CDR3 coding sequence is TGTGCTAGTGGTTTGGTACTGGCGGGGGAGTACCAAGAGACCCAGTACTTC.

The rearrangement links TRBV4-3 to TRBJ1-2, with D perhaps TRBD1 (6 bases). The CDR3 totals 15 residues. Looked up from germline, CDR1 is LGHNA and CDR2 is YSLEER. The V end lost 0 bases, the J end lost 8 bases, and 16 bases lay between the germline ends. The DNA of the CDR3 is TGCGCCAGCAGCCAAGATCGAAGGGGGATGTGGGGCTACACCTTC. Its translation is CASSQDRRGMWGYTF.

This chain's CDR3 is CASSSLDTTNTGELFF. For the CDR3, the DNA is TGTGCCAGCAGCTCCTTAGACACTACGAACACCGGGGAGCTGTTTTTT. The J gene is TRBJ2-2, the V gene TRBV7-9; no clear D. Germline V CDR1 and CDR2: SEHNR, FQNEAQ (reference sequence). The CDR3 is 16 amino acids. The V gene lost 4 bases and the J gene lost 0 bases, with 12 bases spanning the gap.

V and J are TRBV28 and TRBJ1-1, with no clear D. Germline-derived CDR1 and CDR2 are MDHEN and SYDVKM. V gave up 8 bases and J gave up 2 bases, with 9 bases separating them. The CDR3 has 12 residues. CDR3 residues: CASLEGNTEAFF. CDR3 nucleotide sequence: TGTGCCAGCCTGGAAGGTAACACTGAAGCTTTCTTT. The full variable domain, its missing parts supplied by reference TRBV28 and TRBJ1-1, is DVKVTQSSRYLVKRTGEKVFLECVQDMDHENMFWYRQDPGLGLRLIYFSYDVKMKEKGDIPEGYSVSREKKERFSLILESASTNQTSMYLCASLEGNTEAFFGQGTRLTVV.

The rearrangement links TRBV7-9 to TRBJ2-5; 13 nucleotides line up with TRBD2. J was trimmed by 1 base and V by 6 bases; bases with no gene match: 5. Germline CDR1 reads SEHNR; CDR2 reads FQNEAQ (reference sequence). This CDR3 has 16 amino acids. The CDR3 DNA sequence: TGTGCCAGCAGTTCGACTAGCGGGGGGTCCCAAGAGACCCAGTACTTC. Protein: CASSSTSGGSQETQYF.

V usage is TRBV7-3 and J usage is TRBJ1-4; D gene unclear. Germline V CDR1 and CDR2: SGHTA, FQGTGA. This CDR3 has 12 residues. V lost 10 bases, J lost 8 bases, and 14 bases lay in between. As DNA, the CDR3 is TGTGCCACCAACCGATCTAGGGAAAAACTGTTTTTT. This gives the protein CATNRSREKLFF.

V is TRBV4-1 and J is TRBJ1-5; 7 bases are shared with TRBD1. CDR1 and CDR2 (germline): MGHRA, YSYEKL. The CDR3 is 18 amino acids. V trimming: 1 base; J trimming: 0 bases; junction bases outside the gene matches: 9. CDR3 amino acids: CASSQAPGQTYSNQPQHF. CDR3 DNA: TGCGCCAGCAGCCAAGCTCCGGGACAGACCTATAGCAATCAGCCCCAGCATTTT.

J is TRBJ2-1 and V is TRBV7-9, with D perhaps TRBD2 (6 bases). The CDR3 spans 19 residues. Trimming took off 8 bases at V and 0 bases at J, with 26 bases between the two ends. Germline values: CDR1 SEHNR, CDR2 FQNEAQ (reference sequence). The CDR3 sequence is CASGLTSGDWQSSYNEQFF. The DNA of the CDR3 is TGTGCCAGCGGGCTGACCTCGGGGGACTGGCAAAGCTCCTACAATGAGCAGTTCTTC.

This rearrangement joins TRBV13 to TRBJ1-2; TRBD1 matches 9 bases. The germline V gene has CDR1 PRHDT and CDR2 FYEKMQ (reference sequence). This CDR3 comprises 14 residues. The V gene end was trimmed by 5 bases and the J gene end by 7 bases; junction bases not matched to a gene: 8. CDR3 sequence reads: CASSTGTGSFGYTF. Here the CDR3 DNA reads TGTGCCAGCAGCACAGGGACAGGGAGCTTTGGCTACACCTTC.

The chain employs TRBV29-1 and TRBJ2-2; TRBD1 matches at 7 bases. The ends lost 1 base at V and 6 bases at J; junction bases unmatched: 5. The CDR3 is 14 residues long. CDR1 SQVTM and CDR2 ANQGSEA come from the germline V gene. CDR3 region: CSVEGQGNAGELFF. The DNA of the CDR3 is TGCAGCGTTGAAGGACAGGGTAACGCCGGGGAGCTGTTTTTT.

The V and J genes are TRBV27 and TRBJ2-7; the match to TRBD1 covers 7 bases. The CDR3 covers 15 residues. Germline CDR1 and CDR2: MNHEY and SMNVEV (reference sequence). The V and J ends lost 5 bases and 0 bases, in that order; junction bases with no gene match: 7. CDR3: CASSPLGTDSYEQYF. The CDR3, as DNA: TGTGCCAGCAGTCCATTAGGGACAGACTCCTACGAGCAGTACTTC.

The rearrangement uses TRBV2 and TRBJ2-4, with a weak D call TRBD1 (5 bases). Germline values: CDR1 SNHLY, CDR2 FYNNEI. The V gene lost 7 bases and the J gene lost 5 bases, with 9 bases spanning the gap. The CDR3 length is 12 residues. The CDR3: CASMGPQNIQYF. DNA for the CDR3: TGTGCCAGCATGGGGCCCCAAAACATTCAGTACTTC.

V and J are TRBV6-6 and TRBJ1-2, with D perhaps TRBD1 (5 bases). Germline values: CDR1 MNHNY, CDR2 SVGAGI (reference sequence). Trimming stripped 2 bases from V and 4 bases from J, with 14 bases between. The CDR3 is 15 amino acids. The CDR3 sequence is CASSYEAWQGYGYTF. CDR3 nucleotide sequence: TGTGCCAGCAGTTACGAGGCGTGGCAGGGCTATGGCTACACCTTC.

This chain joins TRBV6-1 and TRBJ1-5, with no clear D. Germline CDR1 and CDR2: MNHNS and SASEGT. The germline V and J ends were trimmed by 2 bases and 7 bases, with 12 bases remaining between them. The CDR3 consists of 14 residues. The CDR3 region is CASSELGSYQPQHF. CDR3 bases: TGTGCCAGCAGTGAACTCGGGAGTTACCAGCCCCAGCATTTT.

V usage is TRBV29-1 and J usage is TRBJ1-1; unclear D gene. V was shortened by 7 bases and J by 5 bases, with 11 bases between the two germline ends. Germline CDR1 and CDR2: SQVTM and ANQGSEA. This CDR3 contains 11 residues. The CDR3 here is CSAPVGTEAFF. CDR3 sequence (DNA): TGCAGCGCCCCAGTGGGAACTGAAGCTTTCTTT.

The chain carries TRBV4-1 and TRBJ2-6; D unclear. Germline V gene data show CDR1 as MGHRA and CDR2 as YSYEKL. V was pared by 3 bases and J by 4 bases, with 7 bases between. The CDR3 contains 14 residues. CDR3 DNA: TGCGCCAGCAGCCATAATCCCGGGGCCAACGTCCTGACTTTC. Encoded protein: CASSHNPGANVLTF.

With respect to this clone: Other DNA sequences in the sample encode the same CDR3. The rearrangement links TRBV20-1 to TRBJ2-7; TRBD1 is a possible D gene (6 bases). The germline V gene encodes CDR1 DFQATT and CDR2 SNEGSKA (reference sequence). The CDR3 runs to 11 residues. Trimming left V 3 bases short and J 3 bases short, with 6 bases between. CDR3 amino acids: CSARDSYEQYF. CDR3 nucleotides: TGCAGTGCTAGGGACAGCTACGAGCAGTACTTC.